The clone carrying this T cell receptor beta chain was observed a few times. The antigen is unknown. The time point: healthy volunteer bleed at 2 weeks. Extraction of total RNA was performed on unfractionated whole blood. Trimming shortened V by 5 bases and J by 0 bases, and 5 bases separated the two germline ends. CDR3 length: 14 amino acids. This sample stems from a study of human T cells and chemical hapten exposure. Background on the study: Per-sample TCR yield variability stemmed mainly from small pooled library volume differences. General study findings and limits: The number of TCRs over 1 in 1000 frequency stayed unchanged after DPC.

Individual cDNA molecules (in the library) carried attached unique molecular identifiers. In the authors' workflow: Approximately 100,000 TCRs per sample was the median, with a range of roughly 20,000 to 750,000. TCRdb re-called the RACE reads with MiXCR, one entry per CDR3 protein. What appears here as the V and J calls and clone size reflects TCRdb's work, not the paper's. This table has 75,000 to 100,000 distinct CDR3 sequences, roughly 8% appearing once. J is TRBJ2-6 and V is TRBV12-3 or TRBV12-4; D ambiguous. The sample comprised whole blood. The origin of this receptor is a female donor in good health. Some clones in this sample may be carry-over from other donors' samples. CDR3 in amino acids: CASSLNSGANVLTF. In nucleotides, the CDR3 is TGTGCCAGCAGTCTCAACTCTGGGGCCAACGTCCTGACTTTC.